In this sample, the clone carrying this TCR beta chain turned up a few times. Per the germline V gene, CDR1 is SGHAT and CDR2 is FQDESV (reference sequence). CDR3 length: 16 amino acids. After removal of 0 bases from V and 1 base from J, the junction contained 3 bases not matched to a gene. One entry per CDR3 protein results from TCRdb running MiXCR on the 5' RACE reads. Of around 77,000 distinct CDR3 sequences detected, about 15% appear once; the ten largest clones hold 3% to 5%. These data originate in a study of early T cells in non-severe SARS-CoV-2 infection. The sequencing here drew on whole blood, taken at baseline. V usage is TRBV11-1 and J usage is TRBJ2-7, with 10 nucleotides matching TRBD2. This clonotype was sampled from an adult who was a healthcare worker with PCR-confirmed SARS-CoV-2 infection or an uninfected control (not recorded which). CDR3 amino acids: CASSLAGTSVSYEQYF. For the CDR3, the DNA is TGTGCCAGCAGCTTAGCGGGGACTAGCGTTTCCTACGAGCAGTACTTC. The full variable domain, rest sourced from reference TRBV11-1 and TRBJ2-7, is EAEVAQSPRYKITEKSQAVAFWCDPISGHATLYWYRQILGQGPELLVQFQDESVVDDSQLPKDRFSAERLKGVDSTLKIQPAELGDSAMYLCASSLAGTSVSYEQYFGPGTRLTVT.